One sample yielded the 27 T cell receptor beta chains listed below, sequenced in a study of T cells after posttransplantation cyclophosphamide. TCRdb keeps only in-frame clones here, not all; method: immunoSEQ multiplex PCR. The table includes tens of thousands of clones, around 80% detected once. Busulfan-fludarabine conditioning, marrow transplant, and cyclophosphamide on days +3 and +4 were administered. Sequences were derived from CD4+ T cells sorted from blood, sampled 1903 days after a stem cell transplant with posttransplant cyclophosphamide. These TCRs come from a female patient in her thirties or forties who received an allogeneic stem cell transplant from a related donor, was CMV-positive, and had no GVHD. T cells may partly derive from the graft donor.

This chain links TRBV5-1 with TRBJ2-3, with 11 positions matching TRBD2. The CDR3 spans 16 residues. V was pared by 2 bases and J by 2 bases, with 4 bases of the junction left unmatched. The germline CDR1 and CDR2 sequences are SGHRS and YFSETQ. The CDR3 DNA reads TGCGCCAGCAGCTTAGGACTAGCGGGTTCCACAGATACGCAGTATTTT. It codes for CASSLGLAGSTDTQYF.

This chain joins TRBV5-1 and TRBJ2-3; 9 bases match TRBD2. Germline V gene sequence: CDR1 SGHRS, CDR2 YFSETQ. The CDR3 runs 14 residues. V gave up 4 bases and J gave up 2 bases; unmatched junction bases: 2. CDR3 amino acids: CASSQGLATDTQYF. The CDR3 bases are TGCGCCAGCAGCCAGGGACTAGCCACAGATACGCAGTATTTT.

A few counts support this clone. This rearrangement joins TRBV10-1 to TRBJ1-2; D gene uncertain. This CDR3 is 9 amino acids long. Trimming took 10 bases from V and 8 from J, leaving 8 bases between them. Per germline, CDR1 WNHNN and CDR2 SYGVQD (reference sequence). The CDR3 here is CATSEGYTF. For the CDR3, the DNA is TGCGCCACCTCGGAGGGCTACACCTTC.

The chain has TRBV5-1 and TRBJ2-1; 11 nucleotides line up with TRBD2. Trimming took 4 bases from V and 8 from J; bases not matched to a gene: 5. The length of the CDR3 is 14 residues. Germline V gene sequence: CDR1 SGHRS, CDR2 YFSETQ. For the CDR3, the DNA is TGCGCCAGCAGCCCCGGGACTAGCGGTTATGAGCAGTTCTTC. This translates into CASSPGTSGYEQFF. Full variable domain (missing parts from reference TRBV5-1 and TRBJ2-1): KAGVTQTPRYLIKTRGQQVTLSCSPISGHRSVSWYQQTPGQGLQFLFEYFSETQRNKGNFPGRFSGRQFSNSRSEMNVSTLELGDSALYLCASSPGTSGYEQFFGPGTRLTVL.

CDR3 amino acids: CASSLGLNQPQHF. Written as DNA, the CDR3 is TGCGCCAGCAGCTTGGGCCTAAATCAGCCCCAGCATTTT. V and J are TRBV5-1 and TRBJ1-5; D is ambiguous. This CDR3 comprises 13 residues. V lost 0 bases to trimming and J lost 4 bases, with 5 bases between them. Germline-derived CDR1 and CDR2 are SGHRS and YFSETQ.

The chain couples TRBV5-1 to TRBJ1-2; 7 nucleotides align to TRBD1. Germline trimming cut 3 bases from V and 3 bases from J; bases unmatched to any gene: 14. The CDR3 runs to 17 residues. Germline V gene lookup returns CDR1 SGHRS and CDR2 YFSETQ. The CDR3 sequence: CASSYSTRQGGYYGYTF. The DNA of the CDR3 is TGCGCCAGCAGCTATTCCACCCGGCAGGGGGGTTACTATGGCTACACCTTC.

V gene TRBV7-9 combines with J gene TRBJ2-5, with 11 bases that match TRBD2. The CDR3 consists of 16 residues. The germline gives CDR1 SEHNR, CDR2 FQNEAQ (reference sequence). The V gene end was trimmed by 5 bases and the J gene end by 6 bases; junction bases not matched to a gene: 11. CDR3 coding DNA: TGTGCCAGCAGCCCATATAGCGGGGGGGCCCTAAAGACCCAGTACTTC. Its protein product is CASSPYSGGALKTQYF.

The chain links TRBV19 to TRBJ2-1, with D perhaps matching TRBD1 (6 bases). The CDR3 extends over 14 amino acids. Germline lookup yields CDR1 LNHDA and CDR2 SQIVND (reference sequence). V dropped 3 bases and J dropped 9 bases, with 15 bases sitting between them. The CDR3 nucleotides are TGTGCCAGTAGTATTGCTTGGGGGCCGGGTGAGCAGTTCTTC. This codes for CASSIAWGPGEQFF.

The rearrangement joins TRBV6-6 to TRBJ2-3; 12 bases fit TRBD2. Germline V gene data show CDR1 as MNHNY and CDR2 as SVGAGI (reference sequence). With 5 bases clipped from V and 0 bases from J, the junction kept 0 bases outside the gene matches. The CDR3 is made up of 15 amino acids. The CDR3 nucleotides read TGTGCCAGCAGTCTAGCGGGGGGGAGCACAGATACGCAGTATTTT. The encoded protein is CASSLAGGSTDTQYF.

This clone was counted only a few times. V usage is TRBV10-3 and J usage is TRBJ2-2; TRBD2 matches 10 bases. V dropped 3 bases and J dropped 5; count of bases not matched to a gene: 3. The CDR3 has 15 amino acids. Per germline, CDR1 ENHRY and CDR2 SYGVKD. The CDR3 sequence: CAISEAGGHTGELFF. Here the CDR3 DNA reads TGTGCCATCAGTGAAGCGGGGGGGCATACCGGGGAGCTGTTTTTT.

CDR3 in amino acids: CASSGGYPYNEQFF. DNA of the CDR3: TGCGCCAGCAGTGGAGGGTACCCCTACAATGAGCAGTTCTTC. The chain combines TRBV10-1 with TRBJ2-1, with a weak D call TRBD2 (5 bases). The CDR3 runs 14 residues. Germline loops: CDR1 WNHNN, CDR2 SYGVQD (reference sequence). V lost 4 bases and J lost 2, with 9 bases in between.

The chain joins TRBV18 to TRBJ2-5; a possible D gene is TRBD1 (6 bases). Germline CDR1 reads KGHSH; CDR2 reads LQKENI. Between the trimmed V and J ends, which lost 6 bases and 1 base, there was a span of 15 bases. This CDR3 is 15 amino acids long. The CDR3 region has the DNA TGTGCCAGCTCTTCGGACCGGACAGCCCAAGAGACCCAGTACTTC. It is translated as CASSSDRTAQETQYF.

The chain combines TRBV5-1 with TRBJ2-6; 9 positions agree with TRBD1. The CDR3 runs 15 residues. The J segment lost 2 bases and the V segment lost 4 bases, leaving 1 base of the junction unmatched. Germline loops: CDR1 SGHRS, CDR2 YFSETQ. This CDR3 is CASSRDRAGANVLTF. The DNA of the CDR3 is TGCGCCAGCAGCAGGGACAGGGCTGGGGCCAACGTCCTGACTTTC.

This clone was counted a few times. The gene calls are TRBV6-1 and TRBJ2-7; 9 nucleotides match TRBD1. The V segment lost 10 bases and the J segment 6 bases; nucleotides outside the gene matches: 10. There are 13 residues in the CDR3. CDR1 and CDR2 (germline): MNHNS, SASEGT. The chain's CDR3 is CATRYGTGIEQYF. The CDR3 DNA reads TGTGCCACTCGATATGGGACAGGGATCGAGCAGTACTTC.

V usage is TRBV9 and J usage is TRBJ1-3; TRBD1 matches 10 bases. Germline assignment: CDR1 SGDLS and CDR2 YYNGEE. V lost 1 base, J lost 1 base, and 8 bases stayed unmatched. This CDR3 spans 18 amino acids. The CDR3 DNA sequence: TGTGCCAGCAGCGTAACCCGCGGGGGACAGGGGTCTGGAAACACCATATATTTT. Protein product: CASSVTRGGQGSGNTIYF.

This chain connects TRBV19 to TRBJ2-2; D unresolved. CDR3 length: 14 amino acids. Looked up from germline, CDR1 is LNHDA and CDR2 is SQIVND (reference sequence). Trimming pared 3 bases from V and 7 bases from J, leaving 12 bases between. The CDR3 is CASSIPEVGGELFF. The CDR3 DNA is TGTGCCAGTAGTATCCCCGAGGTTGGCGGGGAGCTGTTTTTT.

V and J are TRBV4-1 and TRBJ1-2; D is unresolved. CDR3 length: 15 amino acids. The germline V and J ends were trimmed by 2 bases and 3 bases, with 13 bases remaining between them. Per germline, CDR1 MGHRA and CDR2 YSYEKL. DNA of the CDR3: TGCGCCAGCAGCCAAAATAAATGGGAGGACTATGGCTACACCTTC. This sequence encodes CASSQNKWEDYGYTF.

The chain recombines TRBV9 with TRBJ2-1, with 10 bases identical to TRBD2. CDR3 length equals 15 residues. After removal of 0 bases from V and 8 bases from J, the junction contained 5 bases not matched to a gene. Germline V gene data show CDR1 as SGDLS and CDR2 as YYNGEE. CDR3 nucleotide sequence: TGTGCCAGCAGCGTAGAAGCGGGGGGGAAGGATGAGCAGTTCTTC. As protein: CASSVEAGGKDEQFF.

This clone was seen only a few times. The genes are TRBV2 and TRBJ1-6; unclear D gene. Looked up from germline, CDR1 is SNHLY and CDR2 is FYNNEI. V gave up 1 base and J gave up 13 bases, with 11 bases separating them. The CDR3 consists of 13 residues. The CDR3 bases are TGTGCCAGCAGTGAAGGGTCCTTAGCGCCCCTCCACTTT. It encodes CASSEGSLAPLHF.

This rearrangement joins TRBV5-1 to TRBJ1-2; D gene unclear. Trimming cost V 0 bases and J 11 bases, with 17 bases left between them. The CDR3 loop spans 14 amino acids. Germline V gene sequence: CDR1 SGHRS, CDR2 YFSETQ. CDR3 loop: CASSLDVFTIRYTF. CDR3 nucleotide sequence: TGCGCCAGCAGCTTGGACGTTTTTACTATAAGGTACACCTTC.

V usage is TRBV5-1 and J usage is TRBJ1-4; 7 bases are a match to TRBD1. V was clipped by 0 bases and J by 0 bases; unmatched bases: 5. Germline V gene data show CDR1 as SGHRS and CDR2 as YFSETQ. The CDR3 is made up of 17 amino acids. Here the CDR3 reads CASSLVGGRATNEKLFF. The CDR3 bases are TGCGCCAGCAGCTTGGTAGGGGGCAGGGCAACTAATGAAAAACTGTTTTTT.

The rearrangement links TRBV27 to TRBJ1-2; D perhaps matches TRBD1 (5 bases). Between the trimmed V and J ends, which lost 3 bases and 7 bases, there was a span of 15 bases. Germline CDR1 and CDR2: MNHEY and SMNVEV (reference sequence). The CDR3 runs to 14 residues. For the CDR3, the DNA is TGTGCCAGCAGTTTGCGATGGGGGGAGTTTGGCTACACCTTC. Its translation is CASSLRWGEFGYTF.

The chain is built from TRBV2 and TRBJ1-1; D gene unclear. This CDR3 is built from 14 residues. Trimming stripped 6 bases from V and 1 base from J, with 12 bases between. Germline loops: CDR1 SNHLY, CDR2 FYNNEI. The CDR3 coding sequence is TGTGCCAGCAGGATTCTGACATCGAACACTGAAGCTTTCTTT. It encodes CASRILTSNTEAFF.

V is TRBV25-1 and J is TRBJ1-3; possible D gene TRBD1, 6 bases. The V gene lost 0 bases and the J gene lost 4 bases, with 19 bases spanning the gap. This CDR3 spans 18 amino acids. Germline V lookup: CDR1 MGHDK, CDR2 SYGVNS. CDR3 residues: CASSEYYPSGAGGNTIYF. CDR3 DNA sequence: TGTGCCAGCAGTGAATACTATCCGTCAGGGGCGGGCGGAAACACCATATATTTT.

CDR3 DNA: TGTGCCAGCAGCTTGACAGGGTTCGGAAACACCATATATTTT. Protein sequence: CASSLTGFGNTIYF. This chain connects TRBV7-9 to TRBJ1-3; 7 bases agree with TRBD1. The germline gives CDR1 SEHNR, CDR2 FQNEAQ (reference sequence). V lost 3 bases and J lost 4; bases outside the gene matches: 3. The CDR3 covers 14 residues.

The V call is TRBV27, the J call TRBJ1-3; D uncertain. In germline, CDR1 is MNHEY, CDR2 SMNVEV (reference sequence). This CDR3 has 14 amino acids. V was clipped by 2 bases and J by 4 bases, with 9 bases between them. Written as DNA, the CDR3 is TGTGCCAGCAGTTTAGGCTCGGGAGGAAACACCATATATTTT. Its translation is CASSLGSGGNTIYF.

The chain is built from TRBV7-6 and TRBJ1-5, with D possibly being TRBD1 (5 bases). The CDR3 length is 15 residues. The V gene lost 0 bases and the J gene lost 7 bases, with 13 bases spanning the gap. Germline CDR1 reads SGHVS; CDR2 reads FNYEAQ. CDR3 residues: CASSLASGGGQPQHF. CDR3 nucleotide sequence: TGTGCCAGCAGCTTAGCGTCGGGGGGAGGACAGCCCCAGCATTTT.